This T cell receptor (beta chain) was recorded in a study of blood T cell repertoires in COVID-19. For the study at large: Sample material is recorded as cDNA or gDNA derived from T cells, B-cell-depleted T cells, or PBMCs.

Measured with immunoSEQ multiplex PCR; TCRdb has only the in-frame clones, and not every one. Altogether 40,000 to 60,000 clones are present, about 86% being singletons, with the ten largest covering around 4.6%. V lost 9 bases and J lost 3; bases outside the gene matches: 19. The V gene's germline CDR1 is LNHDA and CDR2 SQIVND (reference sequence). The CDR3 is made up of 17 amino acids. The sample taken for sequencing was peripheral blood. This chain connects TRBV19 to TRBJ1-1, with TRBD1 matching over 7 bases. The clonotype comes from a middle-aged man with active COVID-19. The CDR3 bases are TGTGCCAGCCGACAGGGACATAGAGATCTCATCGACACTGAAGCTTTCTTT. It yields the protein CASRQGHRDLIDTEAFF.